These 6 T cell receptor beta chains came from one sample sequenced in a study of T cell responses to AZD1222 COVID-19 vaccine (dated by TCRdb to about 2021). Interpreted using the paper, the time point label stands for: about 28 days (+/-7) after the second vaccine dose. Libraries came from the immunoSEQ multiplex PCR assay. TCRdb took this table from immuneACCESS and kept in-frame rearrangements with V and J called. Such tables lack part of the clones; where checked against another copy, unresolved V genes explain under half of the gap, and the rest is unexplained. This sample holds about 110,000 clones; nearly 90% were observed only once. Jointly, the top ten make up about 2.5% of the sample. The sample consisted of peripheral blood, taken 28 days after the second AZD1222 dose. The receptors were sampled from an adult who received the AZD1222 COVID-19 vaccine.

The J gene is TRBJ2-7, the V gene TRBV7-9; D gene uncertain. The CDR3 spans 16 residues. V shed 1 base and J shed 2 bases, with 15 bases lying between them. CDR1 is SEHNR, CDR2 FQNEAQ, per germline (reference sequence). In nucleotides, the CDR3 is TGTGCCAGCAGCTTAGAAGGACCTAAAGGCGCCTACGAGCAGTACTTC. It is translated as CASSLEGPKGAYEQYF.

V and J are TRBV24-1 and TRBJ1-5, with D maybe TRBD1 (6 bases). There are 14 residues in the CDR3. Trimming removed 3 bases from V and 8 bases from J, with 13 bases in between. Germline V gene lookup returns CDR1 KGHDR and CDR2 SFDVKD. The CDR3 here is CATSDRGGWEPQHF. In nucleotides, the CDR3 is TGTGCCACCAGTGATAGGGGGGGTTGGGAGCCCCAGCATTTT.

The chain joins TRBV19 to TRBJ2-1; 7 nucleotides match TRBD1. Germline CDR1 is LNHDA and CDR2 is SQIVND (reference sequence). V trimming: 5 bases; J trimming: 6 bases; junction bases outside the gene matches: 10. CDR3 length equals 15 residues. The CDR3 loop reads CASSVTGVSANEQFF. CDR3 nucleotide sequence: TGTGCCAGTAGTGTAACAGGGGTGTCAGCCAATGAGCAGTTCTTC.

The J gene is TRBJ1-2, the V gene TRBV27, with unresolved D. CDR1 and CDR2 (germline): MNHEY, SMNVEV (reference sequence). CDR3 size: 14 residues. Trimming cost V 5 bases and J 9 bases, with 19 bases left between them. The CDR3 protein is CASSGFIGSSRYTF. The DNA of the CDR3 is TGTGCCAGCAGTGGCTTTATTGGCAGTAGTCGCTACACCTTC.

The chain employs TRBV5-1 and TRBJ1-1, with a weak D call TRBD1 (5 bases). CDR3 length equals 12 residues. CDR1 is SGHRS, CDR2 YFSETQ, per germline. V gave up 5 bases and J gave up 11 bases, with 16 bases separating them. The DNA of the CDR3 is TGCGCCAGCAGGGGTGAGGGGTTTCATGCTTTCTTT. Translated: CASRGEGFHAFF.

J is TRBJ2-5 and V is TRBV2; 7 bases match TRBD2. Germline CDR1 SNHLY, CDR2 FYNNEI. The V gene end was trimmed by 8 bases and the J gene end by 2 bases; junction bases not matched to a gene: 17. CDR3 length equals 17 residues. The chain's CDR3 is CASSSGTPFLRQETQYF. CDR3 coding DNA: TGTGCCAGCTCTAGCGGAACTCCGTTTTTACGTCAAGAGACCCAGTACTTC.